The 26 T cell receptor beta chains below were found in one sample sequenced in a study of a mutant IDH1 vaccine in newly diagnosed glioma. The repertoire was sequenced with immunoSEQ multiplex PCR; TCRdb's copy has only in-frame clones and lacks some. The data hold over 45,000 clones, with about 81% observed a single time. The antigens of these receptors remain unknown. Time point: week 5, during vaccination. Topical imiquimod accompanied each vaccine dose, which consisted of 300 ug of mutant IDH1 20-mer peptide. Sequenced material: PBMCs, taken from a glioma patient whose treatment included an IDH1 peptide vaccine. The source is a woman aged 50 to 60 with glioma.

The chain employs TRBV6-5 and TRBJ1-5; D uncertain. V lost 2 bases to trimming and J lost 1 base, with 6 bases between them. The CDR3 runs to 14 residues. Germline CDR1 MNHEY, CDR2 SVGAGI. The DNA for the CDR3 is TGTGCCAGCAGTTACGGGAGCAGCAATCAGCCCCAGCATTTT. Its translation is CASSYGSSNQPQHF.

V and J are TRBV14 and TRBJ1-2; D uncertain. Trimming stripped 2 bases from V and 4 bases from J, with 8 bases between. Germline CDR1 reads SGHDN; CDR2 reads FVKESK. This CDR3 is built from 13 residues. CDR3 residues: CASSQLPGYGYTF. CDR3 sequence (DNA): TGTGCCAGCAGCCAACTGCCAGGCTATGGCTACACCTTC.

The CDR3 DNA reads TGTGCCAGCAGCCCACTACAGGGGGCTGGCACAGATACGCAGTATTTT. Its translation is CASSPLQGAGTDTQYF. This rearrangement joins TRBV4-2 to TRBJ2-3; 9 bases match TRBD1. The V and J ends lost 4 bases and 1 base, in that order; junction bases with no gene match: 6. The CDR3 is made up of 16 amino acids. Germline V CDR1 and CDR2: LGHNA, YNFKEQ.

This clone was counted only a few times. The genes are TRBV5-1 and TRBJ1-1, with D unresolved. The germline V gene encodes CDR1 SGHRS and CDR2 YFSETQ. Trimming stripped 0 bases from V and 1 base from J, with 10 bases between. The CDR3 is made up of 15 amino acids. Here the CDR3 reads CASSLDVTSNTEAFF. The CDR3 nucleotides read TGCGCCAGCAGCTTGGATGTGACTTCGAACACTGAAGCTTTCTTT.

The chain links TRBV6-6 to TRBJ2-7; a possible D gene is TRBD1 (6 bases). V was pared by 6 bases and J by 0 bases, with 12 bases between. The CDR3 contains 14 residues. The germline V gene has CDR1 MNHNY and CDR2 SVGAGI (reference sequence). DNA for the CDR3: TGTGCCAGCAGCCCAGACAGGCGCTCCTACGAGCAGTACTTC. Encoded protein: CASSPDRRSYEQYF.

This rearrangement joins TRBV7-9 to TRBJ1-1, with TRBD1 identical over 7 bases. Germline V gene lookup returns CDR1 SEHNR and CDR2 FQNEAQ (reference sequence). Trimming took 5 bases from V and 7 from J; bases not matched to a gene: 10. The CDR3 spans 14 residues. The CDR3 nucleotides are TGTGCCAGCAGCCATCCCAGGGGGGTTGGTGAAGCTTTCTTT. Amino acids: CASSHPRGVGEAFF.

A single count supports this clone. V usage is TRBV21-1 and J usage is TRBJ1-5. TRBV21-1 represents a pseudogene. The CDR3 runs 17 residues. CDR3 bases: TGTGCCAGCAGCAAAATAGGACCCCGGGTTAGCAATCAGCCCCAGCATTTT. Protein sequence: CASSKIGPRVSNQPQHF.

This clone has just a few counts. V is TRBV5-1 and J is TRBJ1-1; D is possibly TRBD1 (6 bases). Germline lookup yields CDR1 SGHRS and CDR2 YFSETQ. V was cut by 3 bases and J by 1 base, with 13 bases left in between. The CDR3 has 15 residues. The CDR3 sequence: CASSSTGQPNTEAFF. CDR3 coding DNA: TGCGCCAGCAGCTCGACCGGACAGCCGAACACTGAAGCTTTCTTT. The variable domain in full, completed from reference TRBV5-1 and TRBJ1-1, reads KAGVTQTPRYLIKTRGQQVTLSCSPISGHRSVSWYQQTPGQGLQFLFEYFSETQRNKGNFPGRFSGRQFSNSRSEMNVSTLELGDSALYLCASSSTGQPNTEAFFGQGTRLTVV.

Note on this clone: Other nucleotide sequences in the sample specify the same CDR3. This chain links TRBV27 with TRBJ1-5, with unresolved D. The CDR3 is 13 residues long. The V gene's germline CDR1 is MNHEY and CDR2 SMNVEV (reference sequence). The V end was cut by 2 bases, the J end by 4 bases, with 6 bases between. CDR3 in DNA: TGTGCCAGCAGTTTACTTGGGAATCAGCCCCAGCATTTT. It encodes CASSLLGNQPQHF.

The chain links TRBV16 to TRBJ2-5, with D tentatively TRBD1 (5 bases). The CDR3 has 15 residues. Germline values: CDR1 KGHSY, CDR2 FQNENV. V was cut by 3 bases and J by 2 bases, with 13 bases left in between. The CDR3 region is CASSHIDRTQETQYF. CDR3 sequence (DNA): TGTGCCAGCAGCCACATTGACAGAACACAAGAGACCCAGTACTTC. The full variable domain, with the rest looked up from reference TRBV16 and TRBJ2-5, is GEEVAQTPKHLVRGEGQKAKLYCAPIKGHSYVFWYQQVLKNEFKFLISFQNENVFDETGMPKERFSAKCLPNSPCSLEIQATKLEDSAVYFCASSHIDRTQETQYFGPGTRLLVL.

The chain is built from TRBV2 and TRBJ2-7; D is possibly TRBD1 (6 bases). Germline CDR1 is SNHLY and CDR2 is FYNNEI. The CDR3 is 13 residues long. The V and J ends lost 7 bases and 1 base respectively, with 11 bases between them. The CDR3, as DNA: TGTGCCAGCAATGGCCAGGGGTCCTACGAGCAGTACTTC. Translation gives CASNGQGSYEQYF.

The chain couples TRBV7-9 to TRBJ2-7; the D is unclear. The CDR3 covers 15 residues. Between the trimmed V and J ends, which lost 1 base and 4 bases, there was a span of 14 bases. Germline V gene lookup returns CDR1 SEHNR and CDR2 FQNEAQ (reference sequence). CDR3 residues: CASSLVPDTKYEQYF. CDR3 coding DNA: TGTGCCAGCAGCTTAGTTCCCGACACTAAATACGAGCAGTACTTC.

V usage is TRBV5-1 and J usage is TRBJ2-1; 9 bases map to TRBD2. There are 16 residues in the CDR3. Germline CDR1 reads SGHRS; CDR2 reads YFSETQ. V shed 0 bases, J shed 9 bases, and the junction held 10 bases outside the gene matches. The DNA for the CDR3 is TGCGCCAGCAGCTTGGAAGCGGGGGGCTCCGCCACTGAGCAGTTCTTC. Protein sequence: CASSLEAGGSATEQFF.

The chain has TRBV10-3 and TRBJ2-2; tentatively, D is TRBD1 (6 bases). The CDR3 spans 13 residues. Germline values: CDR1 ENHRY, CDR2 SYGVKD. Trimming stripped 4 bases from V and 6 bases from J, with 9 bases between. CDR3 protein: CAISGRGPGELFF. CDR3 coding DNA: TGTGCCATCAGTGGCAGGGGCCCCGGGGAGCTGTTTTTT.

This clone was counted between two and nine times. The CDR3 loop reads CASSFRGRAFF. The CDR3 coding sequence is TGTGCCAGCAGTTTCAGGGGGAGAGCTTTCTTT. The V call is TRBV28, the J call TRBJ1-1; TRBD1 matches 7 bases. The CDR3 extends over 11 amino acids. V shed 3 bases and J 10 bases; nucleotides not matched to a gene: 2. In germline, CDR1 is MDHEN, CDR2 SYDVKM.

The V gene is TRBV7-6, the J gene TRBJ2-2; 10 positions agree with TRBD2. The CDR3 loop spans 16 amino acids. The germline V gene encodes CDR1 SGHVS and CDR2 FNYEAQ. The trim removed 1 base at V and 8 bases at J, leaving 7 bases unmatched. The CDR3 sequence: CASSLGSSGGLGELFF. The CDR3 DNA reads as TGTGCCAGCAGCTTAGGCTCTAGCGGGGGTCTAGGGGAGCTGTTTTTT.

The V call is TRBV2, the J call TRBJ2-2; D might be TRBD2 (7 bases). From germline, CDR1 is SNHLY and CDR2 FYNNEI. The germline V and J ends were trimmed by 2 bases and 6 bases, with 16 bases remaining between them. CDR3 length: 16 amino acids. The CDR3 protein is CASSEKGGEISGELFF. Written as DNA, the CDR3 is TGTGCCAGCAGTGAAAAGGGGGGGGAAATCTCCGGGGAGCTGTTTTTT.

This clone was recorded a few times. The J gene is TRBJ1-1, the V gene TRBV29-1; 7 bases are a match to TRBD1. CDR3 length: 12 amino acids. V trimming: 5 bases; J trimming: 5 bases; junction bases outside the gene matches: 5. Germline CDR1 reads SQVTM; CDR2 reads ANQGSEA. CDR3 nucleotide sequence: TGCAGCGTTTCAGGGGGAGGAACTGAAGCTTTCTTT. Protein product: CSVSGGGTEAFF.

The chain uses TRBV6-1 and TRBJ1-4; D possibly corresponds to TRBD1 (6 bases). The germline CDR1 and CDR2 sequences are MNHNS and SASEGT. V lost 6 bases and J 5 bases, leaving 10 bases between the germline ends. The CDR3 runs 13 residues. The CDR3 region is CASRTGYNEKLFF. In nucleotides, the CDR3 is TGTGCCAGCAGAACAGGGTACAATGAAAAACTGTTTTTT.

This clone came up once. V and J are TRBV6-1 and TRBJ2-1; D call uncertain. The CDR3 loop spans 16 amino acids. Between the trimmed V and J ends, which lost 1 base and 0 bases, there was a span of 10 bases. Germline values: CDR1 MNHNS, CDR2 SASEGT. The CDR3 DNA sequence: TGTGCCAGCAGTGAAGGGCGGTTTAGCTCCTACAATGAGCAGTTCTTC. Protein product: CASSEGRFSSYNEQFF.

The V and J genes are TRBV6-5 and TRBJ2-7; perhaps TRBD2 as D (6 bases). Trimming took 8 bases from V and 2 from J, leaving 13 bases between them. This CDR3 contains 13 residues. The germline V gene encodes CDR1 MNHEY and CDR2 SVGAGI. The CDR3 loop is CASRDSNTYEQYF. DNA of the CDR3: TGTGCCAGCCGGGACTCCAATACCTACGAGCAGTACTTC.

The chain links TRBV6-1 to TRBJ1-1, with D unclear. V shed 3 bases and J shed 4 bases, with 9 bases lying between them. Germline-derived CDR1 and CDR2 are MNHNS and SASEGT. The CDR3 has 13 amino acids. CDR3 sequence (DNA): TGTGCCAGCAGTGATTGGGGAAGCACTGAAGCTTTCTTT. Translated, it gives CASSDWGSTEAFF.

CDR3 DNA sequence: TGTGCTAGTGGCCAGGGACAGCTAAGGGGGGTTAATCAGCCCCAGCATTTT. This gives the protein CASGQGQLRGVNQPQHF. V usage is TRBV12-5 and J usage is TRBJ1-5; 7 bases align to TRBD1. V was pared by 6 bases and J by 4 bases, with 15 bases of the junction left unmatched. The CDR3 totals 17 residues. Germline V CDR1 and CDR2: LGHNT, FRNRAP.

The chain recombines TRBV27 with TRBJ1-4, with no clear D. This CDR3 contains 13 residues. V was clipped by 6 bases and J by 10 bases, with 15 bases between them. Per germline, CDR1 MNHEY and CDR2 SMNVEV (reference sequence). The DNA of the CDR3 is TGTGCCAGCAGGGATACATGGCTTGGAAAACTGTTTTTT. It specifies CASRDTWLGKLFF. Variable domain in full (rest from reference TRBV27 and TRBJ1-4): EAQVTQNPRYLITVTGKKLTVTCSQNMNHEYMSWYRQDPGLGLRQIYYSMNVEVTDKGDVPEGYKVSRKEKRNFPLILESPSPNQTSLYFCASRDTWLGKLFFGSGTQLSVL.

This clone was detected once. The chain links TRBV9 to TRBJ2-1, with 9 bases identical to TRBD2. The CDR3 loop spans 16 amino acids. Germline CDR1 is SGDLS and CDR2 is YYNGEE. Unmatched junction bases numbered 14, after V lost 4 bases and J lost 9 bases. The CDR3 region has the DNA TGTGCCAGCAGCTCCCGAAGCGGGGGGATTTGGGGTGAGCAGTTCTTC. Residues: CASSSRSGGIWGEQFF. Full variable domain (missing parts from reference TRBV9 and TRBJ2-1): DSGVTQTPKHLITATGQRVTLRCSPRSGDLSVYWYQQSLDQGLQFLIQYYNGEERAKGNILERFSAQQFPDLHSELNLSSLELGDSALYFCASSSRSGGIWGEQFFGPGTRLTVL.

This clone occurred a few times. The chain is built from TRBV6-5 and TRBJ1-5, with 9 bases aligning to TRBD1. This CDR3 region has 15 residues. Losses at the gene ends were 7 bases for V and 4 bases for J; bases not matched to a gene: 8. Germline CDR1 and CDR2: MNHEY and SVGAGI. CDR3 in amino acids: CASTRDRAGNQPQHF. The CDR3 DNA is TGTGCCAGCACCCGGGACAGGGCAGGGAATCAGCCCCAGCATTTT.